The clone carrying this TCR beta chain was observed a single time. This record belongs to a study of neoadjuvant anti-PD-1 for oral cavity cancer. Measured with immunoSEQ multiplex PCR; TCRdb has only the in-frame clones, and not every one. The sample contains approximately 32,000 clones, about 86% of which appear only once. This CDR3 spans 15 amino acids. Looked up from germline, CDR1 is SNHLY and CDR2 is FYNNEI. Between the trimmed V and J ends, which lost 7 bases and 4 bases, there was a span of 18 bases. The chain uses TRBV2 and TRBJ2-3, with D perhaps being TRBD1 or TRBD2 (7 bases each). The starting material was PBMCs, obtained before nivolumab (anti-PD-1) treatment. This TCR was recovered from a person aged 40 to 85 with oral cavity squamous cell carcinoma. The chain's CDR3 is CASTRGRGHSDTQYF. In DNA, the CDR3 is TGTGCCAGCACCAGAGGGAGGGGGCATTCAGATACGCAGTATTTT.